Each of the 18 T cell receptor beta chains below was sequenced from the same sample in a study of blood T cell repertoires in COVID-19. TCRdb's copy holds only in-frame clones and misses some; the assay was immunoSEQ multiplex PCR. Among 150,000 to 200,000 clones listed, about 82% were seen once. Sequencing was done on a sample of peripheral blood. The receptor set was obtained from a man aged 65 to 85 with active or convalescent COVID-19.

This clone was seen just once. In nucleotides, the CDR3 is TGTGCCAGTAGTATCGGGACAGGGTTCGGACAGCCCCAGCATTTT. Its protein is CASSIGTGFGQPQHF. The V and J genes are TRBV19 and TRBJ1-5; 9 bases map to TRBD1. The V and J ends lost 3 bases and 7 bases, in that order; junction bases with no gene match: 7. CDR3 length equals 15 residues. Germline V CDR1 and CDR2: LNHDA, SQIVND (reference sequence).

This clone has only a few counts. The chain employs TRBV12-1 and TRBJ1-5; TRBD1, the table's D call, was not compared with the DNA. TRBV12-1 is a documented pseudogene. This CDR3 comprises 24 residues. CDR3 residues: CASEGQQLPPPKGSAGSGNQPQHF. The DNA of the CDR3 is TGTGCCAGCGAGGGACAGCAGCTACCCCCGCCCAAAGGGAGTGCTGGGAGTGGAAATCAGCCCCAGCATTTT.

This chain uses TRBV12-5 with TRBJ2-3, with D possibly being TRBD1 (6 bases). The CDR3 consists of 14 residues. V dropped 3 bases and J dropped 2 bases, with 9 bases sitting between them. Germline CDR1 reads LGHNT; CDR2 reads FRNRAP. The CDR3 region is CASGLGGATDTQYF. The CDR3 DNA follows: TGTGCTAGTGGTTTAGGGGGAGCCACAGATACGCAGTATTTT.

This rearrangement joins TRBV19 to TRBJ1-2, with D unclear. V was clipped by 1 base and J by 3 bases, with 9 bases between them. The germline V gene encodes CDR1 LNHDA and CDR2 SQIVND (reference sequence). The CDR3 covers 14 residues. The CDR3 DNA sequence: TGTGCCAGTAGTATAGGTTCCGGGGACTATGGCTACACCTTC. Translating gives CASSIGSGDYGYTF.

The chain couples TRBV10-3 to TRBJ1-5; D gene ambiguous. Germline lookup yields CDR1 ENHRY and CDR2 SYGVKD. V was cut by 3 bases and J by 2 bases, with 14 bases left in between. CDR3 size: 16 residues. CDR3 in DNA: TGTGCCATCAGTGATAGAGCGAAAGGCGGCAATCAGCCCCAGCATTTT. This sequence encodes CAISDRAKGGNQPQHF.

V is TRBV5-1 and J is TRBJ1-1; the match to TRBD1 covers 10 bases. The CDR3 has 16 residues. The ends lost 1 base at V and 3 bases at J; junction bases unmatched: 6. CDR1 and CDR2 from the germline V gene are SGHRS and YFSETQ. CDR3 nucleotide sequence: TGCGCCAGCAGCTTGCGACAGGGGGCCAGGGACACTGAAGCTTTCTTT. This sequence encodes CASSLRQGARDTEAFF.

This sequence joins TRBV10-3 and TRBJ2-5; 8 nucleotides align to TRBD2. V lost 0 bases to trimming and J lost 4 bases; unmatched junction nucleotides: 4. There are 15 residues in the CDR3. Germline V gene data show CDR1 as ENHRY and CDR2 as SYGVKD. CDR3 nucleotide sequence: TGTGCCATCAGTGAGTCCGGCGGGGGGTCAGAGACCCAGTACTTC. It encodes CAISESGGGSETQYF.

This rearrangement joins TRBV5-1 to TRBJ2-2; 10 bases agree with TRBD1. CDR1 is SGHRS and CDR2 is YFSETQ in the germline V gene. After removal of 4 bases from V and 3 bases from J, the junction contained 3 bases not matched to a gene. The CDR3 length is 15 residues. CDR3 in amino acids: CASSIGQGDTGELFF. The DNA for the CDR3 is TGCGCCAGCAGCATTGGACAGGGGGACACCGGGGAGCTGTTTTTT.

The chain recombines TRBV6-5 with TRBJ1-2; 10 bases align to TRBD1. The CDR3 is made up of 14 amino acids. Germline-derived CDR1 and CDR2 are MNHEY and SVGAGI. Trimming cost V 7 bases and J 2 bases; bases outside gene matches: 4. The CDR3 nucleotides are TGTGCCAGCATACAGACAGGGGGCAACTATGGCTACACCTTC. It specifies CASIQTGGNYGYTF.

This sequence joins TRBV28 and TRBJ2-3; 9 positions agree with TRBD1. CDR3 length: 19 amino acids. Trimming took 5 bases from V and 3 from J; bases not matched to a gene: 18. CDR1 and CDR2 (germline): MDHEN, SYDVKM. CDR3 bases: TGTGCCAGCAGTCTTCTTCCGGGACAGGGCTTGGTAGGGACAGATACGCAGTATTTT. Its protein is CASSLLPGQGLVGTDTQYF.

The chain joins TRBV30 to TRBJ2-3; TRBD2 aligns across 12 bases. The ends lost 7 bases at V and 7 bases at J; junction bases unmatched: 6. CDR3 size: 13 residues. Germline V gene sequence: CDR1 GTSNPN, CDR2 SVGIG (reference sequence). In DNA form, the CDR3 reads TGTGCCTCGACTAGCGGGGGTCTCAATACGCAGTATTTT. Amino acid sequence: CASTSGGLNTQYF.

V gene TRBV5-4 combines with J gene TRBJ2-2, with D uncertain. Germline-derived CDR1 and CDR2 are SGHNT and YYREEE (reference sequence). This CDR3 has 14 amino acids. V lost 0 bases and J 1 base, leaving 4 bases between the germline ends. Here the CDR3 DNA reads TGTGCCAGCAGCTTGGCACAGAACACCGGGGAGCTGTTTTTT. This sequence encodes CASSLAQNTGELFF.

The CDR3 reads CASRDRGNDEQYF. The CDR3 DNA is TGTGCCAGCAGGGACAGGGGAAACGACGAGCAGTACTTC. The rearrangement joins TRBV2 to TRBJ2-7; 9 bases are a match to TRBD1. The CDR3 consists of 13 residues. CDR1 is SNHLY, CDR2 FYNNEI, per germline. V gave up 6 bases and J gave up 5 bases; unmatched junction bases: 5. The whole variable domain, filled in from reference TRBV2 and TRBJ2-7, reads EPEVTQTPSHQVTQMGQEVILRCVPISNHLYFYWYRQILGQKVEFLVSFYNNEISEKSEIFDDQFSVERPDGSNFTLKIRSTKLEDSAMYFCASRDRGNDEQYFGPGTRLTVT.

The chain has TRBV6-5 and TRBJ1-1, with a possible D match to TRBD1 (6 bases). In germline, CDR1 is MNHEY, CDR2 SVGAGI. CDR3 length equals 15 residues. V was trimmed by 7 bases and J by 0 bases, leaving 15 bases between them. CDR3 loop: CASKTGTSMNTEAFF. The CDR3 coding sequence is TGTGCCAGCAAGACCGGGACATCCATGAACACTGAAGCTTTCTTT.

The genes are TRBV5-1 and TRBJ2-7, with 9 bases matching TRBD2. This CDR3 comprises 15 residues. From germline, CDR1 is SGHRS and CDR2 YFSETQ. The V gene end was trimmed by 3 bases and the J gene end by 6 bases; junction bases not matched to a gene: 10. Here the CDR3 DNA reads TGCGCCAGCAGCTCAATGACTAGCGGAGGGGCCGAGCAGTACTTC. Translating gives CASSSMTSGGAEQYF.

The chain carries TRBV12-3 or TRBV12-4 and TRBJ1-2; a possible D gene is TRBD1 (6 bases). V was trimmed by 4 bases and J by 7 bases, leaving 13 bases between them. This CDR3 region has 13 residues. The CDR3 bases are TGTGCCAGCAGTTACAGGGTGTCTGGTGGCTACACCTTC. Its protein product is CASSYRVSGGYTF.

This clone was found a few times. This chain uses TRBV6-6 with TRBJ2-7, with 12 bases that match TRBD1. The germline V gene has CDR1 MNHNY and CDR2 SVGAGI (reference sequence). Losses at the gene ends were 11 bases for V and 5 bases for J; bases not matched to a gene: 7. The CDR3 contains 13 residues. The CDR3 bases are TGTGCCTTAGGAGGGACAGGGGGCAACGAGCAGTACTTC. This translates into CALGGTGGNEQYF.

This chain connects TRBV5-5 to TRBJ2-1; D is uncertain. The V gene's germline CDR1 is SGHKS and CDR2 YYEKEE (reference sequence). Trimming left V 0 bases short and J 11 bases short, with 6 bases between. The length of the CDR3 is 11 residues. The CDR3 coding sequence is TGTGCCAGCAGCTTGGGACAACAGCAGTTCTTC. Translation: CASSLGQQQFF.